Below are 18 T cell receptor beta chains sequenced from a single sample in a study of T cell repertoires in cytomegalovirus infection. Each CDR3 protein gets one entry after TCRdb re-called the reads with MiXCR. The table shows around 740,000 distinct CDR3 sequences, with about a third occurring only once. The material sequenced was PBMCs. The receptors come from a human donor in good health (CMV status not recorded). Some clones in this sample may be carry-over from other donors' samples.

As regards this clonotype: The junction departs from the called germline gene at one end, perhaps through a read error. This chain connects TRBV5-3 to TRBJ2-2; TRBD1 agrees at 8 bases. TRBV5-3 is treated as an ORF (open reading frame) with a function not yet certain. CDR3 size: 15 residues. The CDR3 protein is CASSLDRVYTGELFF. As DNA, the CDR3 is TGTGCCAGCAGCTTGGACAGGGTTTACACCGGGGAGCTGTTTTTT.

This clonotype has a handful of counts. The V gene is TRBV28, the J gene TRBJ2-3, with 11 positions matching TRBD2. V was clipped by 4 bases and J by 5 bases; unmatched bases: 8. The CDR3 covers 16 residues. In germline, CDR1 is MDHEN, CDR2 SYDVKM. Here the CDR3 DNA reads TGTGCCAGCAGTTCCCAACTAGCGGGAGAGGTAGATACGCAGTATTTT. Translation gives CASSSQLAGEVDTQYF. Combining the CDR3 with reference TRBV28 and TRBJ2-3 gives the whole variable domain DVKVTQSSRYLVKRTGEKVFLECVQDMDHENMFWYRQDPGLGLRLIYFSYDVKMKEKGDIPEGYSVSREKKERFSLILESASTNQTSMYLCASSSQLAGEVDTQYFGPGTRLTVL.

This chain links TRBV6-2 or TRBV6-3 with TRBJ1-1, with D maybe TRBD1 (5 bases). The CDR3 is made up of 12 amino acids. V was pared by 7 bases and J by 5 bases, with 11 bases between. CDR1 MNHEY and CDR2 SVGEGT come from the germline V gene. CDR3 loop: CASTDGGTEAFF. CDR3 in DNA: TGTGCCAGCACCGACGGGGGGACTGAAGCTTTCTTT.

The chain recombines TRBV28 with TRBJ2-1; the D call may be TRBD1 or TRBD2 (5 bases each). CDR1 MDHEN and CDR2 SYDVKM come from the germline V gene. V was trimmed by 3 bases and J by 14 bases, leaving 14 bases between them. This CDR3 is 12 amino acids long. In DNA, the CDR3 is TGTGCCAGCAGTTTGGGGGATAGCGTGGAGTTCTTC. Amino acids: CASSLGDSVEFF.

In its sample, this clonotype was seen a few times. The chain joins TRBV5-1 to TRBJ1-1, with no clear D. V lost 1 base and J lost 11, with 12 bases in between. Germline CDR1 and CDR2: SGHRS and YFSETQ. This CDR3 region has 12 residues. The DNA for the CDR3 is TGCGCCAGCAGCTTGAGTGAGGGTGAGGCTTTCTTT. Translation: CASSLSEGEAFF.

The V call is TRBV4-1, the J call TRBJ1-3; no clear D gene. Germline values: CDR1 MGHRA, CDR2 YSYEKL. The CDR3 contains 17 residues. Trimming pared 0 bases from V and 0 bases from J, leaving 12 bases between. The DNA of the CDR3 is TGCGCCAGCAGCCAAGAACGTGCAGCTAGCTCTGGAAACACCATATATTTT. It codes for CASSQERAASSGNTIYF.

The chain is built from TRBV7-3 and TRBJ1-1, with TRBD1 matching over 10 bases. V was clipped by 5 bases and J by 0 bases; unmatched bases: 18. CDR1 is SGHTA, CDR2 FQGTGA, per germline. CDR3 size: 20 residues. CDR3 in amino acids: CASSQKSGTGDGDLNTEAFF. CDR3 coding DNA: TGTGCCAGCAGCCAGAAATCCGGGACAGGGGACGGAGATTTGAACACTGAAGCTTTCTTT. The variable domain in full, with the rest retrieved from reference TRBV7-3 and TRBJ1-1, is GAGVSQTPSNKVTEKGKYVELRCDPISGHTALYWYRQSLGQGPEFLIYFQGTGAADDSGLPNDRFFAVRPEGSVSTLKIQRTERGDSAVYLCASSQKSGTGDGDLNTEAFFGQGTRLTVV.

The chain joins TRBV19 to TRBJ2-1; 12 nucleotides line up with TRBD1. Germline V gene sequence: CDR1 LNHDA, CDR2 SQIVND (reference sequence). J gave up 8 bases and V 4 bases, and 6 bases lay outside the gene matches. This CDR3 has 15 residues. The CDR3 reads CASSKGQGAWDEQFF. Here the CDR3 DNA reads TGTGCCAGTAGTAAGGGACAGGGGGCTTGGGATGAGCAGTTCTTC.

The V gene is TRBV4-1, the J gene TRBJ2-4; 7 nucleotides line up with TRBD1. Germline CDR1 MGHRA, CDR2 YSYEKL. This CDR3 region has 16 residues. V gave up 4 bases and J gave up 2 bases; unmatched junction bases: 8. CDR3 residues: CASSLIQGLTKNIQYF. CDR3 bases: TGCGCCAGCAGCCTAATACAGGGGCTAACCAAAAACATTCAGTACTTC.

This sequence joins TRBV28 and TRBJ2-5, with D perhaps matching TRBD1 or TRBD2 (5 bases each). The CDR3 sequence is 17 residues long. CDR1 and CDR2 from the germline V gene are MDHEN and SYDVKM. The germline V and J ends were trimmed by 6 bases and 1 base, with 21 bases remaining between them. This CDR3 is CASRNPRGRAGQETQYF. CDR3 coding DNA: TGTGCCAGCAGGAACCCAAGGGGCAGGGCGGGCCAAGAGACCCAGTACTTC.

This sequence joins TRBV28 and TRBJ2-7, with 10 bases fitting TRBD1. V shed 1 base, J shed 1 base, and the junction held 10 bases outside the gene matches. CDR1 and CDR2 from the germline V gene are MDHEN and SYDVKM. The CDR3 spans 18 residues. The CDR3: CASSLSYPMDRGSYEQYF. DNA for the CDR3: TGTGCCAGCAGTTTATCTTACCCTATGGACAGGGGGTCCTACGAGCAGTACTTC.

The J gene is TRBJ2-5, the V gene TRBV6-5; D might be TRBD2 (5 bases). V lost 1 base and J 2 bases, leaving 5 bases between the germline ends. The CDR3 consists of 13 residues. CDR1 and CDR2 (germline): MNHEY, SVGAGI. CDR3 sequence (DNA): TGTGCCAGCAGTTACTGGGAGCAAGAGACCCAGTACTTC. Protein product: CASSYWEQETQYF.

The chain combines TRBV7-2 with TRBJ2-5; D unresolved. From germline, CDR1 is SGHTA and CDR2 FQGNSA. Trimming took off 4 bases at V and 1 base at J, with 10 bases between the two ends. This CDR3 contains 14 residues. CDR3 nucleotide sequence: TGTGCCAGCAGCTCCCACACCGGCCAAGAGACCCAGTACTTC. Encoded protein: CASSSHTGQETQYF.

This clonotype was counted only a few times. The J gene is TRBJ1-1, the V gene TRBV28, with 9 bases identical to TRBD1. J lost 3 bases, V lost 5 bases, and 10 bases had no gene match. The CDR3 spans 16 residues. Germline V lookup: CDR1 MDHEN, CDR2 SYDVKM. The CDR3 loop is CASSPGQGSPDTEAFF. DNA of the CDR3: TGTGCCAGCAGTCCCGGACAGGGGTCACCGGACACTGAAGCTTTCTTT.

This clonotype was seen a few times. This sequence joins TRBV2 and TRBJ1-1, with 7 bases that match TRBD1. This CDR3 comprises 14 residues. The V segment lost 7 bases and the J segment 0 bases; nucleotides outside the gene matches: 5. Germline values: CDR1 SNHLY, CDR2 FYNNEI. DNA of the CDR3: TGTGCCAGCATGCGGGACAGCTTGAACACTGAAGCTTTCTTT. Translated: CASMRDSLNTEAFF.

The genes are TRBV12-3 or TRBV12-4 and TRBJ2-5, with 15 bases identical to TRBD2. This CDR3 contains 18 residues. The J segment lost 2 bases and the V segment lost 6 bases, leaving 10 bases of the junction unmatched. The CDR3 sequence: CASSLMGLAGGMQETQYF. The CDR3 DNA reads TGTGCCAGCAGCCTCATGGGACTAGCGGGAGGTATGCAAGAGACCCAGTACTTC.

This clonotype is judged medium-sized. The chain has TRBV7-2 and TRBJ2-7; TRBD2 matches 7 bases. After removal of 3 bases from V and 3 bases from J, the junction contained 2 bases not matched to a gene. The CDR3 consists of 13 residues. The germline gives CDR1 SGHTA, CDR2 FQGNSA. In nucleotides, the CDR3 is TGTGCCAGCAGCTTTGGGGGGGGCTACGAGCAGTACTTC. Amino acids: CASSFGGGYEQYF. Complete variable domain (other parts from reference TRBV7-2 and TRBJ2-7): GAGVSQSPSNKVTEKGKDVELRCDPISGHTALYWYRQSLGQGLEFLIYFQGNSAPDKSGLPSDRFSAERTGGSVSTLTIQRTQQEDSAVYLCASSFGGGYEQYFGPGTRLTVT.

Turning to this clonotype: One junction end does not reproduce the germline sequence, and a read error may be involved. The chain combines TRBV7-9 with TRBJ2-7, with D hard to call. Germline assignment: CDR1 SEHNR and CDR2 FQNEAQ (reference sequence). The CDR3 covers 11 residues. The CDR3 DNA sequence: TGTTCCAGCAGTTCCGCCTACGAGCAGTACTTC. Its protein is CSSSSAYEQYF. The full variable domain, rest sourced from reference TRBV7-9 and TRBJ2-7, is DTGVSQNPRHKITKRGQNVTFRCDPISEHNRLYWYRQTLGQGPEFLTYFQNEAQLEKSRLLSDRFSAERPKGSFSTLEIQRTEQGDSAMYLCSSSSAYEQYFGPGTRLTVT.